This T cell receptor (beta chain) was captured in a study of CD8 T cells in ankylosing spondylitis. In this sample, this clonotype turned up many times. Germline-derived CDR1 and CDR2 are SGHAT and FQNNGV. The CDR3 is 16 residues long. V dropped 4 bases and J dropped 0 bases, with 15 bases sitting between them. TCRdb recomputed calls from the 5' RACE reads with MiXCR, one row per CDR3 protein. The profile shows 300,000 to 400,000 distinct CDR3 sequences, around a tenth of them singletons. Material: blood, either unsorted or a sorted T cell fraction (not recorded which). This receptor was identified in a female donor with ankylosing spondylitis or in good health (not recorded which). V usage is TRBV11-2 and J usage is TRBJ2-5; either TRBD1 or TRBD2 may fit D (5 bases each). The CDR3 DNA reads TGTGCCAGCAGCTCCCAAGAGGGACCGTACCAAGAGACCCAGTACTTC. It codes for CASSSQEGPYQETQYF.